This T cell receptor beta chain stems from a study of cytomegalovirus exposure and HLA in healthy donors. Study results and caveats: HLA alleles were associated with around 17,000 TCR beta sequences in a later analysis at 0.05 false discovery rate. Sequencing likely caused a cluster of highly shared sequence variants.

Concerning this clone itself: Its antigen is not known.

The PCR had 60 Vbeta and 13 Jbeta primers. The assay was immunoSEQ multiplex PCR, and TCRdb's table has in-frame clones only and misses some. The table shows 120,000 to 150,000 clones, with 73% occurring only once. Germline V gene lookup returns CDR1 SGHTA and CDR2 FQGTGA. After removal of 2 bases from V and 4 bases from J, the junction contained 6 bases not matched to a gene. The CDR3 loop spans 16 amino acids. While unrecorded immune exposures were likely, the donors were nominally healthy when sampled. This TCR came from a human donor in good health. The V call is TRBV7-3, the J call TRBJ2-1; TRBD2 agrees at 9 bases. Sequences were obtained from PBMCs. The CDR3 reads CASSLVAGEAYNEQFF. CDR3 DNA sequence: TGTGCCAGCAGCTTAGTAGCGGGAGAGGCGTACAATGAGCAGTTCTTC.